This section outlines one T cell receptor beta chain sequence together with its context. Data came from immunoSEQ multiplex PCR; TCRdb stores just in-frame clones and leaves some out. The table has about 160,000 clones, roughly nine tenths seen once; the top ten hold around 4%. This record comes from a study of blood T cell repertoires in COVID-19. Study information: Acute and convalescent COVID-19 specimens originated in the United States, Italy and Spain.

This CDR3 has 15 amino acids. The V gene end was trimmed by 3 bases and the J gene end by 5 bases; junction bases not matched to a gene: 7. Germline V lookup: CDR1 LNHDA, CDR2 SQIVND (reference sequence). What was sequenced was peripheral blood. The source of this sequence is a woman aged 60-70 years with active or convalescent COVID-19. The rearrangement joins TRBV19 to TRBJ2-3, with 8 bases that match TRBD2. The CDR3 nucleotides read TGTGCCAGTAGTATTACCAGCGGGGGTGGAGATACGCAGTATTTT. Protein sequence: CASSITSGGGDTQYF.